This T cell receptor (beta chain) was obtained from a study of blood T cell repertoires in COVID-19. In the source study's methods: Using reference gene primer amplification, nucleated cell counts were estimated. Libraries were prepared by immunoSEQ multiplex PCR; TCRdb keeps only in-frame clonotypes and omits some of them. V and J calls and clone size are those listed in that table; D and trimming were worked out from the DNA. Altogether 300,000 to 400,000 clones are present, approximately 88% being singletons, with the ten largest covering less than 5.5%. The CDR3 loop spans 14 amino acids. V was cut by 4 bases and J by 1 base, with 10 bases left in between. The germline gives CDR1 LNHDA, CDR2 SQIVND (reference sequence).

The gene calls are TRBV19 and TRBJ1-2, with a weak D call TRBD1 (6 bases). The sequenced sample consisted of PBMCs or T cells enriched from blood (not recorded which). The TCR comes from a man aged 30 to 39 who had recovered from COVID-19. CDR3 in amino acids: CASSTDRNNYGYTF. Here the CDR3 DNA reads TGTGCCAGTAGTACCGACAGGAATAACTATGGCTACACCTTC.